This T cell receptor beta chain comes out of a study of beta chain features in type 1 diabetes (dated by TCRdb to 2016 to 2019). For the study in its entirety: Patients and healthy donors did not differ in mean age, gender distribution, total cell number or subset yield. The study compared TCRB repertoires of sorted circulating CD4+ T cell subsets between recently diagnosed type 1 diabetes patients and matched healthy donors. Across all samples, about 110 million sorted cells were examined, and cell number per subset correlated strongly with RNA yield. Regulatory and stem cell-like memory subsets were obtained from only 8 patients and roughly eight healthy donors, while naive and central memory subsets were obtained from all 28 donors.

The High Capacity cDNA Reverse Transcription Kit was used to reverse transcribe all of the isolated RNA, meaning that expressed TCRB transcripts were what got sequenced. Deep immunoSEQ sequencing was applied to naive, central memory and regulatory T cell samples, giving an average of roughly 3.6 million total reads per sample. Sorted cells were lysed in RLT buffer, and RNA was extracted using DNase-treated RNeasy Micro or Mini kits according to cell number. To prevent cross-contamination, every cell subset was processed on its own, while patient and healthy donor samples were processed together. TCRB sequences were amplified from cDNA with the immunoSEQ multiplex PCR, producing 87-bp fragments spanning the CDR3 region. Amplicons were sequenced on the Illumina HiSeq platform. Regarding the original processing steps: Synthetic template baselines were used to correct PCR bias computationally, reads within Hamming distance 2 were collapsed together, and singletons that could not be merged were discarded. Reads were aligned against IMGT so that V, D and J genes, CDR3 length and insertions or deletions at six rearrangement sites could be assigned. Within each subset, clonotype counts were normalized to sorted cell number, and only after that were true diversity and Gini coefficients computed with the tcR R package. Repertoire sharing was quantified using the overlap coefficient calculated on TCRB nucleotide sequences. Out-of-frame TCRB sequences from naive cells were analyzed as a proxy for the pre-selection repertoire. This immuneACCESS table, as held by TCRdb, lists in-frame sequences with V and J called but not all clones. Of the missing ones, under half trace to an unresolved V gene in checked studies; the others have no known cause. V, J and clone size are those of that table, while D and trimming were read from the DNA. For this sample there are under 950,000 clones; 15% to 20% appear just once. The ten largest clonotypes hold about 0.02% of the sample.

Each donor gave one peripheral blood draw, averaging roughly 120 mL, which was collected into heparinised tubes. Naive, central memory, regulatory and stem cell-like memory CD4+ T cells were sorted on a BD FACSAria II using a panel including CD45RO, CCR7, CD25, CD127, CD95 and CD27. A purity above 98% was achieved for all sorted populations. PBMCs were separated immediately by Lymphoprep density gradient centrifugation and were stained directly, without being cultured. So that batch effects would be minimized, each experiment stained and sorted samples in pairs, pairing one healthy donor with one patient. From a lookup of the germline V gene, CDR1 and CDR2 are SGDLS and YYNGEE. CDR3 length: 15 amino acids, cysteine to phenylalanine. The retained sequence is limited to the CDR3, 45 bases, with the frame set at the first base. After removal of 1 base from V and 5 bases from J, the junction retains 5 bases not matched to a gene.

Concerning this clone: Its recognized antigen is unknown. No much larger clonotype is one base removed from it; base qualities were not supplied.

Summary of the overall study and its limitations: Because small numbers of individuals were included in the HLA sub-analyses, any influence of HLA type on TCRB rearrangement was left unresolved. Because cDNA rather than genomic DNA was sequenced, highly expressing activated cells could have been over-represented, although no difference in activation and CD3 levels was found between groups. Naive, central memory and regulatory TCRB repertoires appeared more similar among patients than among healthy donors. At VDJ recombination sites, patients with type 1 diabetes made fewer insertions and deleted more nucleotides, a pattern implying thymic rearrangement abnormalities. PCR may preferentially amplify shorter templates, but because patient and control samples were amplified and corrected together, any resulting skew would affect both groups equally. In all four CD4+ subsets, TCRB CDR3 length was moderately but significantly shorter in type 1 diabetes patients.

The receptor was derived from a young woman in good health. The material sequenced was naive CD4+ T cells from blood. The label giving this sample's cell subset or site can be read as: true naive CD4+ T cells. The V gene is TRBV9 and the J gene is TRBJ2-2, with 7 bases matching TRBD2. The DNA sequence is as follows: TGTGCCAGCAGCGTATTGGCGGGAGCTACCGGGGAGCTGTTTTTT. Its coded protein is CASSVLAGATGELFF.